Below, 25 T cell receptor beta chains from the same sample are listed, as sequenced in a study of cytomegalovirus exposure and HLA in healthy donors. Libraries were prepared by immunoSEQ multiplex PCR; TCRdb keeps only in-frame clonotypes and omits some of them. This sample has 120,000 or so clones, with 80% to 90% found just once. Specimen: PBMCs. These receptors all come from a man between 18 and 29 years old in good health and CMV-seropositive.

This clone was counted once. The rearrangement links TRBV6-5 to TRBJ2-7; 8 bases line up with TRBD1. The V gene end was trimmed by 5 bases and the J gene end by 1 base; junction bases not matched to a gene: 7. There are 15 residues in the CDR3. CDR1 is MNHEY and CDR2 is SVGAGI in the germline V gene. The CDR3 region is CASSRGTGLSYEQYF. CDR3 DNA: TGTGCCAGCAGTCGAGGGACAGGATTGTCCTACGAGCAGTACTTC.

Only one count was recorded for this clone. The V gene is TRBV19, the J gene TRBJ1-5; TRBD1 agrees at 7 bases. Germline V CDR1 and CDR2: LNHDA, SQIVND (reference sequence). The ends lost 7 bases at V and 0 bases at J; junction bases unmatched: 21. The CDR3 length is 20 residues. The CDR3 DNA reads as TGTGCCAGTAACCCCAACTCAGTGGGTTCAGGGGGGTATAGCAATCAGCCCCAGCATTTT. Translated: CASNPNSVGSGGYSNQPQHF.

The rearrangement joins TRBV4-1 to TRBJ2-5, with TRBD1 matching over 7 bases. This CDR3 is built from 16 residues. Germline CDR1 is MGHRA and CDR2 is YSYEKL. V gave up 2 bases and J gave up 4 bases; unmatched junction bases: 10. The DNA for the CDR3 is TGCGCCAGCAGCCAAACAGGGGTTGGGTTTGGAGAGACCCAGTACTTC. It specifies CASSQTGVGFGETQYF.

This sequence joins TRBV5-4 and TRBJ2-1; TRBD1 agrees at 10 bases. Germline CDR1 reads SGHNT; CDR2 reads YYREEE (reference sequence). V lost 4 bases, J lost 4 bases, and 8 bases stayed unmatched. The CDR3 is 16 amino acids. CDR3 coding DNA: TGTGCCAGCAGCAGTGCCACGGGACAGGGGTACAATGAGCAGTTCTTC. Encoded protein: CASSSATGQGYNEQFF.

This rearrangement joins TRBV7-6 to TRBJ2-2, with 7 nucleotides matching TRBD2. Germline V lookup: CDR1 SGHVS, CDR2 FNYEAQ. V was clipped by 1 base and J by 1 base; unmatched bases: 3. The CDR3 runs to 16 residues. The CDR3 DNA is TGTGCCAGCAGCTTAGGCGGGGGACTGAACACCGGGGAGCTGTTTTTT. Translation gives CASSLGGGLNTGELFF.

The chain links TRBV10-1 to TRBJ1-5; D unresolved. Germline V gene sequence: CDR1 WNHNN, CDR2 SYGVQD (reference sequence). The CDR3 totals 13 residues. V lost 2 bases to trimming and J lost 2 bases, with 4 bases between them. The CDR3 spells CASSETGNQPQHF. The CDR3 DNA reads TGCGCCAGCAGTGAGACAGGCAATCAGCCCCAGCATTTT.

This clone appeared a single time. V and J are TRBV6-5 and TRBJ2-2, with 8 bases identical to TRBD2. This CDR3 region has 14 residues. Germline V gene data show CDR1 as MNHEY and CDR2 as SVGAGI. J gave up 7 bases and V 6 bases, and 7 bases lay outside the gene matches. The CDR3 spells CASSRSGEGGELFF. The CDR3 nucleotides read TGTGCCAGCAGCCGTAGCGGGGAGGGCGGGGAGCTGTTTTTT.

The chain joins TRBV18 to TRBJ2-3; TRBD2 matches 10 bases. The CDR3 loop spans 15 amino acids. V shed 0 bases, J shed 6 bases, and the junction held 3 bases outside the gene matches. Germline V gives CDR1 KGHSH, CDR2 LQKENI. CDR3 DNA: TGTGCCAGCTCACCACCGACTAGCGGGTGGGATACGCAGTATTTT. Translated, it gives CASSPPTSGWDTQYF.

The chain uses TRBV19 and TRBJ2-7; 10 positions match TRBD2. Unmatched junction bases numbered 13, after V lost 5 bases and J lost 0 bases. This CDR3 spans 18 amino acids. CDR1 and CDR2 (germline): LNHDA, SQIVND (reference sequence). The CDR3 spells CASSFGTSGDHSSYEQYF. The CDR3 nucleotides read TGTGCCAGTAGTTTCGGTACTAGCGGGGACCATTCCTCCTACGAGCAGTACTTC. Combining the CDR3 with reference TRBV19 and TRBJ2-7 gives the whole variable domain DGGITQSPKYLFRKEGQNVTLSCEQNLNHDAMYWYRQDPGQGLRLIYYSQIVNDFQKGDIAEGYSVSREKKESFPLTVTSAQKNPTAFYLCASSFGTSGDHSSYEQYFGPGTRLTVT.

This chain joins TRBV14 and TRBJ2-1; 9 bases fit TRBD1. The CDR3 contains 15 residues. Germline lookup yields CDR1 SGHDN and CDR2 FVKESK. The V segment lost 3 bases and the J segment 6 bases; nucleotides outside the gene matches: 6. This chain's CDR3 is CASSQLGTGSNEQFF. Written as DNA, the CDR3 is TGTGCCAGCAGCCAGCTTGGGACAGGGAGCAATGAGCAGTTCTTC. Combining the CDR3 with reference TRBV14 and TRBJ2-1 gives the whole variable domain EAGVTQFPSHSVIEKGQTVTLRCDPISGHDNLYWYRRVMGKEIKFLLHFVKESKQDESGMPNNRFLAERTGGTYSTLKVQPAELEDSGVYFCASSQLGTGSNEQFFGPGTRLTVL.

V gene TRBV27 combines with J gene TRBJ2-7; D remains ambiguous. This CDR3 has 15 amino acids. Trimming removed 6 bases from V and 0 bases from J, with 15 bases in between. CDR1 is MNHEY and CDR2 is SMNVEV in the germline V gene (reference sequence). The CDR3 DNA sequence: TGTGCCAGCAGCTTCGCTTCCGGTAGCTCCTACGAGCAGTACTTC. It translates to CASSFASGSSYEQYF.

The V and J genes are TRBV29-1 and TRBJ1-3; tentative D call: TRBD1 (5 bases). This CDR3 region has 19 residues. V lost 6 bases and J lost 16, with 43 bases in between. The germline CDR1 and CDR2 sequences are SQVTM and ANQGSEA. DNA for the CDR3: TGCAGCGTCCAAAACCATAGGGCAGGGCTACCCGACTCTGGAAACACCAATTATTTT. It encodes CSVQNHRAGLPDSGNTNYF.

This chain connects TRBV30 to TRBJ2-7, with TRBD1 matching over 7 bases. The CDR3 has 15 amino acids. The ends lost 4 bases at V and 1 base at J; junction bases unmatched: 10. Germline V gene sequence: CDR1 GTSNPN, CDR2 SVGIG (reference sequence). CDR3 coding DNA: TGTGCCTGGACGGACGGGACAGCCCCATCCTACGAGCAGTACTTC. It is translated as CAWTDGTAPSYEQYF.

This clone was picked up one time. The chain's CDR3 is CASSLGGREYEQYF. The CDR3 nucleotides read TGTGCCAGCAGCTTGGGGGGCAGGGAATACGAGCAGTACTTC. This chain uses TRBV5-4 with TRBJ2-7; tentative D call: TRBD1 (5 bases). Germline CDR1 SGHNT, CDR2 YYREEE (reference sequence). The CDR3 totals 14 residues. The germline V and J ends were trimmed by 0 bases and 4 bases, with 11 bases remaining between them.

The V gene is TRBV6-5, the J gene TRBJ2-5, with 8 nucleotides matching TRBD2. CDR3 length equals 13 residues. CDR1 is MNHEY, CDR2 SVGAGI, per germline. Trimming cost V 5 bases and J 5 bases; bases outside gene matches: 4. CDR3 in amino acids: CASSRGGWETQYF. The CDR3 nucleotides read TGTGCCAGCAGTCGGGGGGGCTGGGAGACCCAGTACTTC.

The chain joins TRBV5-1 to TRBJ2-2; TRBD2 aligns across 11 bases. The trim removed 2 bases at V and 2 bases at J, leaving 2 bases unmatched. This CDR3 spans 16 amino acids. CDR1 and CDR2 from the germline V gene are SGHRS and YFSETQ. Here the CDR3 reads CASSLLAGANTGELFF. CDR3 bases: TGCGCCAGCAGCTTACTAGCGGGGGCCAACACCGGGGAGCTGTTTTTT.

The chain is built from TRBV7-2 and TRBJ1-4; D might be TRBD1 (6 bases). This CDR3 region has 14 residues. The V gene's germline CDR1 is SGHTA and CDR2 FQGNSA. Trimming took 2 bases from V and 8 from J, leaving 12 bases between them. The CDR3, as DNA: TGTGCCAGCAGCTTACCGGACAGTTGGGAAAAACTGTTTTTT. Encoded protein: CASSLPDSWEKLFF. Drawing the rest from reference TRBV7-2 and TRBJ1-4, the complete variable domain is GAGVSQSPSNKVTEKGKDVELRCDPISGHTALYWYRQSLGQGLEFLIYFQGNSAPDKSGLPSDRFSAERTGGSVSTLTIQRTQQEDSAVYLCASSLPDSWEKLFFGSGTQLSVL.

The rearrangement joins TRBV7-9 to TRBJ2-3; TRBD2 is a possible D gene (5 bases). This CDR3 comprises 13 residues. Germline assignment: CDR1 SEHNR and CDR2 FQNEAQ (reference sequence). V was shortened by 5 bases and J by 5 bases, with 11 bases between the two germline ends. The CDR3 DNA is TGTGCCAGCAGCCCTCCTCGGGGAGATACGCAGTATTTT. Its translation: CASSPPRGDTQYF.

This sequence joins TRBV7-2 and TRBJ1-6; D is possibly TRBD1 (5 bases). This CDR3 has 15 amino acids. The germline gives CDR1 SGHTA, CDR2 FQGNSA. The V gene lost 6 bases and the J gene lost 9 bases, with 18 bases spanning the gap. This CDR3 is CASRRQLGRGSPLHF. The CDR3 bases are TGTGCCAGCAGACGTCAGCTAGGGAGGGGTTCACCCCTCCACTTT.

This clone was detected only once. The chain recombines TRBV25-1 with TRBJ1-2, with unresolved D. Germline assignment: CDR1 MGHDK and CDR2 SYGVNS. This CDR3 has 13 amino acids. Trimming shortened V by 4 bases and J by 7 bases, and 13 bases separated the two germline ends. CDR3 nucleotides: TGTGCCAGCAGTGGGGATCACAGCGGTGGCTACACCTTC. As protein: CASSGDHSGGYTF.

The chain couples TRBV7-2 to TRBJ2-7; 8 bases map to TRBD2. The length of the CDR3 is 15 residues. The junction had 8 bases not matched to a gene; V was cut back by 5 bases and J by 2 bases. Germline V gene lookup returns CDR1 SGHTA and CDR2 FQGNSA. The CDR3 DNA follows: TGTGCCAGCAGCCCCAGACGGGGGGGCCCCTACGAGCAGTACTTC. Translating it yields CASSPRRGGPYEQYF.

The V call is TRBV18, the J call TRBJ1-1, with D possibly matching TRBD1 (5 bases). The CDR3 covers 15 residues. Between the trimmed V and J ends, which lost 4 bases and 0 bases, there was a span of 12 bases. CDR1 is KGHSH, CDR2 LQKENI, per germline. In nucleotides, the CDR3 is TGTGCCAGCTCACTCTCGGGGGGAATGAACACTGAAGCTTTCTTT. Protein: CASSLSGGMNTEAFF. Full variable domain (remainder filled in from reference TRBV18 and TRBJ1-1): NAGVMQNPRHLVRRRGQEARLRCSPMKGHSHVYWYRQLPEEGLKFMVYLQKENIIDESGMPKERFSAEFPKEGPSILRIQQVVRGDSAAYFCASSLSGGMNTEAFFGQGTRLTVV.

This clone came up once. The V gene is TRBV30, the J gene TRBJ2-3, with 7 bases matching TRBD1. The ends lost 5 bases at V and 6 bases at J; junction bases unmatched: 5. The CDR3 totals 12 residues. In germline, CDR1 is GTSNPN, CDR2 SVGIG (reference sequence). The CDR3 sequence is CAWDRAYDTQYF. CDR3 bases: TGTGCCTGGGACAGGGCTTACGATACGCAGTATTTT.

The rearrangement uses TRBV6-5 and TRBJ2-7, with D hard to call. Between the trimmed V and J ends, which lost 6 bases and 3 bases, there was a span of 9 bases. Germline CDR1 and CDR2: MNHEY and SVGAGI. CDR3 length equals 12 residues. In DNA form, the CDR3 reads TGTGCCAGCAGCCAACGGGTCTACGAGCAGTACTTC. This sequence encodes CASSQRVYEQYF.

The chain has TRBV6-1 and TRBJ2-6; no clear D. CDR1 MNHNS and CDR2 SASEGT come from the germline V gene. V was pared by 5 bases and J by 1 base, with 9 bases between. This CDR3 is built from 15 residues. The CDR3 region has the DNA TGTGCCAGCAGTTTCGTGAGGTCTGGGGCCAACGTCCTGACTTTC. Translating gives CASSFVRSGANVLTF.